This T cell receptor beta chain was captured in a study of T cell responses to AZD1222 COVID-19 vaccine. The germline V gene has CDR1 SQVTM and CDR2 ANQGSEA. The V segment lost 5 bases and the J segment 7 bases; nucleotides outside the gene matches: 8. CDR3 size: 15 residues. Pooled together were second doses at about 4 or about 12 weeks. Concerning this clone itself: The antigen remains undetermined.

Sequenced by immunoSEQ multiplex PCR; TCRdb stores in-frame clones only, minus some. The sample shows about 150,000 clones, roughly nine tenths of them seen only once. Study conclusions and caveats: When two AZD1222 doses had been given, Spike-specific TCR breadth and depth rose. All repertoire sampling was performed exclusively after the peak T cell response. Nearly half of unique spike-specific TCRs reportedly avoided B.1.351 and B.1.1.7 mutated regions.

This sequence originates from an adult who received the AZD1222 COVID-19 vaccine. The material sequenced was peripheral blood, taken 28 days after the second AZD1222 dose. The chain employs TRBV29-1 and TRBJ1-6; 10 positions match TRBD1. The DNA of the CDR3 is TGCAGCGTTCGGCTGACAGGGGGCCTAAATTCACCCCTCCACTTT. Encoded protein: CSVRLTGGLNSPLHF.